Following are 18 T cell receptor beta chains from one sample sequenced in a study of shared T cell receptors in the human thymus. This table comes from immunoSEQ multiplex PCR, and its TCRdb copy is limited to in-frame clones, with some not included. The sample records roughly 550,000 clones, around 82% being singletons. In addition, the sample was reused for a study of human thymus T cells.

The sample consisted of thymocytes. These receptors came from a boy younger than two with a congenital heart defect.

The chain uses TRBV6-9 and TRBJ2-1, with 10 positions matching TRBD2. Germline CDR1 reads MNHGY; CDR2 reads SVAAGI. Germline trimming cut 6 bases from V and 7 bases from J; bases unmatched to any gene: 0. This CDR3 is 12 amino acids long. The DNA for the CDR3 is TGTGCCAGCAGGACTAGCGGGAATGAGCAGTTCTTC. It specifies CASRTSGNEQFF.

This rearrangement joins TRBV6-6 to TRBJ2-3; no definite D call. This CDR3 contains 15 residues. Between the trimmed V and J ends, which lost 6 bases and 1 base, there was a span of 14 bases. Germline-derived CDR1 and CDR2 are MNHNY and SVGAGI (reference sequence). The CDR3 coding sequence is TGTGCCAGCAGACAAGACTGGTGTGGCACAGATACGCAGTATTTT. It yields the protein CASRQDWCGTDTQYF.

The CDR3 DNA is TGTGCCAGCAGCGTAGATAGGGGAAGGGGCGGTTATTTTTCGGATACGCAGTATTTT. Its protein product is CASSVDRGRGGYFSDTQYF. The chain joins TRBV9 to TRBJ2-3; tentatively, D is TRBD1 (5 bases). This CDR3 has 19 amino acids. V lost 0 bases, J lost 6 bases, and 26 bases lay in between. The germline gives CDR1 SGDLS, CDR2 YYNGEE.

The V gene is TRBV29-1, the J gene TRBJ2-2; 8 nucleotides agree with TRBD1. Germline CDR1 is SQVTM and CDR2 is ANQGSEA. CDR3 size: 16 residues. Germline trimming cut 4 bases from V and 2 bases from J; bases unmatched to any gene: 9. CDR3 residues: CSVGTGTSGNTGELFF. CDR3 nucleotides: TGCAGCGTTGGGACAGGGACGTCGGGTAACACCGGGGAGCTGTTTTTT.

This chain connects TRBV28 to TRBJ2-5; 9 bases are shared with TRBD2. This CDR3 spans 16 amino acids. V lost 7 bases to trimming and J lost 5 bases; unmatched junction nucleotides: 14. Looked up from germline, CDR1 is MDHEN and CDR2 is SYDVKM. The DNA of the CDR3 is TGTGCCAGCATCTCTGGCGGGCTAGCGGGACGGGAGACCCAGTACTTC. Amino acids: CASISGGLAGRETQYF.

V usage is TRBV7-9 and J usage is TRBJ2-1, with 15 nucleotides matching TRBD2. CDR3 size: 18 residues. Losses at the gene ends were 5 bases for V and 9 bases for J; bases not matched to a gene: 14. CDR1 and CDR2 from the germline V gene are SEHNR and FQNEAQ (reference sequence). CDR3 DNA: TGTGCCAGCAGCCCGGGGTCCGTCGGGACTAGCGGGAGGAGTGAGCAGTTCTTC. It yields the protein CASSPGSVGTSGRSEQFF.

For the CDR3, the DNA is TGTGCCAGCAGCTCGGGGGGACTAGTGTACGAGCAGTACTTC. It yields the protein CASSSGGLVYEQYF. The chain uses TRBV7-2 and TRBJ2-7; the match to TRBD2 covers 8 bases. With 4 bases clipped from V and 4 bases from J, the junction kept 6 bases outside the gene matches. Per the germline V gene, CDR1 is SGHTA and CDR2 is FQGNSA. CDR3 length: 14 amino acids.

The rearrangement uses TRBV20-1 and TRBJ1-1; no reliable D call. The CDR3 loop spans 11 amino acids. V was shortened by 6 bases and J by 3 bases, with 8 bases between the two germline ends. Looked up from germline, CDR1 is DFQATT and CDR2 is SNEGSKA (reference sequence). The CDR3 loop reads CSAREDTEAFF. The CDR3, as DNA: TGCAGTGCGAGGGAGGACACTGAAGCTTTCTTT.

This chain joins TRBV25-1 and TRBJ1-2; 7 nucleotides line up with TRBD1. The CDR3 loop spans 14 amino acids. Germline values: CDR1 MGHDK, CDR2 SYGVNS. The ends lost 8 bases at V and 8 bases at J; junction bases unmatched: 14. For the CDR3, the DNA is TGTGCCAGCGCCCTAGCCTCAGGGGGACACGGCTACACCTTC. It encodes CASALASGGHGYTF.

The gene calls are TRBV9 and TRBJ2-2, with a possible D match to TRBD1 (6 bases). Trimming shortened V by 3 bases and J by 5 bases, and 26 bases separated the two germline ends. This CDR3 has 19 residues. Germline CDR1 SGDLS, CDR2 YYNGEE. CDR3 residues: CASSAEGPYRERGTGELFF. DNA of the CDR3: TGTGCCAGCAGCGCCGAAGGCCCCTACAGGGAAAGGGGGACCGGGGAGCTGTTTTTT.

The J gene is TRBJ1-2, the V gene TRBV7-3, with D possibly TRBD1 on 6 matching bases. Germline assignment: CDR1 SGHTA and CDR2 FQGTGA. This CDR3 has 14 residues. V was clipped by 5 bases and J by 7 bases, with 17 bases between them. This chain's CDR3 is CASSPTGQRSGYTF. In nucleotides, the CDR3 is TGTGCCAGCAGCCCGACCGGACAGCGGAGTGGCTACACCTTC. The full variable domain, completed using reference TRBV7-3 and TRBJ1-2, is GAGVSQTPSNKVTEKGKYVELRCDPISGHTALYWYRQSLGQGPEFLIYFQGTGAADDSGLPNDRFFAVRPEGSVSTLKIQRTERGDSAVYLCASSPTGQRSGYTFGSGTRLTVV.

The rearrangement links TRBV25-1 to TRBJ1-4, with D possibly matching TRBD1 (5 bases). There are 16 residues in the CDR3. CDR1 MGHDK and CDR2 SYGVNS come from the germline V gene. Trimming removed 5 bases from V and 7 bases from J, with 20 bases in between. This CDR3 reads CASSPNIWGGSEKLFF. CDR3 sequence (DNA): TGTGCCAGCAGTCCCAATATCTGGGGGGGAAGTGAAAAACTGTTTTTT.

A single count supports this clone. The chain has TRBV27 and TRBJ1-5, with D perhaps TRBD1 (5 bases). The CDR3 loop spans 17 amino acids. Germline V gene sequence: CDR1 MNHEY, CDR2 SMNVEV (reference sequence). V was cut by 5 bases and J by 3 bases, with 20 bases left in between. CDR3: CASSLLAGEGDNQPQHF. The CDR3 DNA reads as TGTGCCAGCAGTCTCCTCGCGGGGGAAGGGGACAATCAGCCCCAGCATTTT.

The chain is built from TRBV19 and TRBJ2-7, with 7 bases lining up with TRBD2. Germline CDR1 reads LNHDA; CDR2 reads SQIVND (reference sequence). V lost 0 bases and J lost 5; bases outside the gene matches: 10. There are 16 residues in the CDR3. The CDR3 is CASSIDLGGGLNEQYF. Here the CDR3 DNA reads TGTGCCAGTAGTATAGATCTCGGGGGAGGGCTCAACGAGCAGTACTTC.

The chain is built from TRBV27 and TRBJ2-2, with 12 bases identical to TRBD2. Germline lookup yields CDR1 MNHEY and CDR2 SMNVEV (reference sequence). The CDR3 extends over 20 amino acids. V dropped 6 bases and J dropped 3; count of bases not matched to a gene: 17. The CDR3 nucleotides are TGTGCCAGCAGGGACAGGGGGAGTACTAGCGGGAGGTCGGACACCGGGGAGCTGTTTTTT. Translating it yields CASRDRGSTSGRSDTGELFF.

This clone was seen only a few times. The chain employs TRBV6-1 and TRBJ1-2; D remains unclear. The CDR3 contains 15 residues. V lost 0 bases and J 4 bases, leaving 12 bases between the germline ends. Germline assignment: CDR1 MNHNS and CDR2 SASEGT. In nucleotides, the CDR3 is TGTGCCAGCAGTGAAGCGCGCAGGCCGATCTATGGCTACACCTTC. Protein product: CASSEARRPIYGYTF.

CDR3 coding DNA: TGTGCCAGCAGCCCCAGGGACTCAACGCTTTACGAGCAGTACTTC. Translated, it gives CASSPRDSTLYEQYF. The V call is TRBV7-9, the J call TRBJ2-7; TRBD2 might be the D (6 bases). This CDR3 comprises 15 residues. Germline CDR1 SEHNR, CDR2 FQNEAQ (reference sequence). Trimming removed 5 bases from V and 4 bases from J, with 18 bases in between.

A few counts support this clone. This chain uses TRBV14 with TRBJ2-5, with D tentatively TRBD2 (5 bases). Germline CDR1 SGHDN, CDR2 FVKESK. This CDR3 has 14 amino acids. V gave up 4 bases and J gave up 1 base, with 10 bases separating them. For the CDR3, the DNA is TGTGCCAGCAGCCGGCGGGCGTTCCAAGAGACCCAGTACTTC. Its translation: CASSRRAFQETQYF.